This TCR beta chain was sequenced during a study of regulatory T cells in long-lasting Graves disease. According to the study, TCR beta libraries were built with iRepertoire HTBI primers and CDR3-region Arm-PCR. TCRdb processed the multiplex PCR reads anew with MiXCR; each CDR3 protein has one entry. The sample comprises some 490,000 distinct CDR3 sequences, around 12% of which are singletons, and 8.9% rests with the top ten. Time point meaning: newly diagnosed GD, antithyroid drugs for less than 3 months. From RNA extracted from PBMCs, the TCR library was made. V gave up 5 bases and J gave up 5 bases; unmatched junction bases: 20. The length of the CDR3 is 18 residues. CDR1 and CDR2 from the germline V gene are SQVTM and ANQGSEA. The same sample was also studied in work on T cells in Graves' hyperthyroidism and ophthalmopathy. As that study records: Those patients with uncontrolled infection, other autoimmune disease, pregnancy or lactation were excluded. Ophthalmopathy onset followed model prediction by a median approximately 6.2 months.

This sequence originates from a woman aged 25 to 39 with Graves disease. The chain uses TRBV29-1 and TRBJ1-2; TRBD1 matches 10 bases. The sample in question was peripheral blood mononuclear cells (PBMCs), obtained at new diagnosis, from a patient treated with antithyroid drugs. The CDR3 is CSVRDHKYGTGVRYGYTF. The CDR3 nucleotides read TGCAGCGTTCGGGATCACAAATACGGGACAGGGGTTCGGTATGGCTACACCTTC.